This record covers a single T cell receptor beta chain. This sample was included in a study of blood T cells in healthy people across ages. Primers used in a second PCR of roughly 7 to 12 cycles were a sample-barcoded 5' primer and a J-beta primer mix. TCRdb re-analysed the 5' RACE reads in MiXCR, keeping a single row per CDR3 protein. This sample yields over a million distinct CDR3 sequences, of which more than 40% are seen a single time; about 20% belongs to the top ten. The sequenced material came from blood. This TCR came from a woman aged 55-69 years in good health.

In nucleotides, the CDR3 is TGCGCCAGCAGCTCACAGGGGGAATCCTACGAGCAGTACTTC. It is translated as CASSSQGESYEQYF. The genes are TRBV5-1 and TRBJ2-7; 8 nucleotides align to TRBD1. The CDR3 runs 14 residues. Germline lookup yields CDR1 SGHRS and CDR2 YFSETQ. J gave up 1 base and V 3 bases, and 3 bases lay outside the gene matches.